A selection of T cell receptor beta chains follows, all from one sample in a study of early T cells in non-severe SARS-CoV-2 infection. In TCRdb, the 5' RACE reads were re-called with MiXCR into one record per CDR3 protein. Among approximately 77,000 distinct CDR3 sequences listed, around 12% were seen once. Sequenced input: whole blood. These receptors were collected from an adult who was a healthcare worker with PCR-confirmed SARS-CoV-2 infection or an uninfected control (not recorded which). The CDR3 runs from the conserved cysteine through the conserved F or W. Each record gives: CDR3 protein, CDR3 DNA, J gene, V gene, D gene, clone size. A D gene is named only where the DNA matches it firmly. Part of the rows lack a size; the others show once, few, many or a class for expanded clones.

CDR3: CASSGDRANYGYTF
DNA: TGTGCCAGCAGTGGGGACAGAGCTAACTATGGCTACACCTTC
J: TRBJ1-2
V: TRBV2
D: TRBD1
size: many

CDR3: CASSASGRRVGELFF
DNA: TGTGCCAGCAGTGCTAGCGGGAGAAGGGTCGGGGAGCTGTTTTTT
J: TRBJ2-2
V: TRBV25-1
D: TRBD2
size: few

CDR3: CACSGGTGGRNEQFF
DNA: TGTGCCTGTTCTGGGGGGACAGGGGGTAGAAATGAGCAGTTCTTC
J: TRBJ2-1
V: TRBV30
D: TRBD1
size: few

CDR3: CASSPQPGSFYEQYF
DNA: TGTGCCAGCAGCCCGCAACCGGGATCCTTCTACGAGCAGTACTTC
J: TRBJ2-7
V: TRBV7-3
D: .
size: .

CDR3: CSADRDLNTEAFF
DNA: TGCAGTGCTGACAGGGACCTAAACACTGAAGCTTTCTTT
J: TRBJ1-1
V: TRBV20-1
D: TRBD1
size: .

CDR3: CASSQPGNQPQHF
DNA: TGTGCCAGCAGCCAACCTGGAAATCAGCCCCAGCATTTT
J: TRBJ1-5
V: TRBV3-1
D: .
size: .

CDR3: CASSPGQGRSTEAFF
DNA: TGTGCCAGCAGTCCTGGACAGGGGAGGAGCACTGAAGCTTTCTTT
J: TRBJ1-1
V: TRBV28
D: TRBD1
size: .

CDR3: CASSLTSGRSYNEQFF
DNA: TGTGCCAGCAGTTTAACTAGCGGGAGGTCCTACAATGAGCAGTTCTTC
J: TRBJ2-1
V: TRBV27
D: TRBD2
size: .

CDR3: CASRGQGAYEQYF
DNA: TGTGCCAGCAGAGGACAGGGAGCCTACGAGCAGTACTTC
J: TRBJ2-7
V: TRBV3-1
D: TRBD1
size: .

CDR3: CSTEGLAGGVSYNEQFF
DNA: TGCAGCACCGAGGGACTAGCGGGAGGAGTCTCCTACAATGAGCAGTTCTTC
J: TRBJ2-1
V: TRBV29-1
D: TRBD2
size: .

CDR3: CSASLGEEGPGREQYF
DNA: TGCAGTGCTTCTCTTGGGGAGGAAGGGCCGGGACGCGAGCAGTACTTC
J: TRBJ2-7
V: TRBV20-1
D: .
size: .

CDR3: CASSLSGLLTGELFF
DNA: TGTGCCAGCTCACTCTCGGGACTACTCACCGGGGAGCTGTTTTTT
J: TRBJ2-2
V: TRBV18
D: TRBD2
size: many

CDR3: CASSQVMGQGINEQFF
DNA: TGCGCCAGCAGCCAAGTAATGGGACAGGGGATAAATGAGCAGTTCTTC
J: TRBJ2-1
V: TRBV4-1
D: TRBD1
size: many

CDR3: CASSYGVPAYEQYF
DNA: TGTGCCAGCAGCTACGGGGTCCCGGCCTACGAGCAGTACTTC
J: TRBJ2-7
V: TRBV5-5
D: .
size: .

CDR3: CAWSYGTGNTIYF
DNA: TGTGCCTGGTCTTACGGTACTGGAAACACCATATATTTT
J: TRBJ1-3
V: TRBV30
D: .
size: few

CDR3: CASSHRGSNEKLFF
DNA: TGTGCCAGCTCACACAGGGGATCCAATGAAAAACTGTTTTTT
J: TRBJ1-4
V: TRBV18
D: TRBD1
size: medium-sized

CDR3: CASSKNQGNTEAFF
DNA: TGTGCCAGCAGCAAAAATCAGGGGAACACTGAAGCTTTCTTT
J: TRBJ1-1
V: TRBV11-1
D: .
size: many

CDR3: CASSPRGLAGGNANTGELFF
DNA: TGTGCCAGCAGTCCCCGAGGACTAGCGGGAGGGAACGCGAACACCGGGGAGCTGTTTTTT
J: TRBJ2-2
V: TRBV28
D: TRBD2
size: many

CDR3: CSVAEGQGPRPQHF
DNA: TGCAGCGTTGCCGAAGGGCAGGGCCCCAGGCCCCAGCATTTT
J: TRBJ1-5
V: TRBV29-1
D: .
size: few

CDR3: CASSLSPGPAFF
DNA: TGTGCCAGCAGTTTATCCCCGGGCCCAGCTTTCTTT
J: TRBJ1-1
V: TRBV28
D: .
size: many

CDR3: CASSPIQALIGTQYF
DNA: TGTGCCAGCAGCCCAATACAGGCTCTGATTGGGACCCAGTACTTC
J: TRBJ2-5
V: TRBV2
D: .
size: .

CDR3: CSVWGLGAGLSNEQFF
DNA: TGCAGCGTTTGGGGGTTGGGGGCAGGACTTAGCAATGAGCAGTTCTTC
J: TRBJ2-1
V: TRBV29-1
D: .
size: .

CDR3: CSVSTGGRPQHF
DNA: TGCAGCGTTTCGACAGGGGGAAGACCCCAGCATTTT
J: TRBJ1-5
V: TRBV29-1
D: TRBD1
size: .

CDR3: CASRTGLAETQYF
DNA: TGTGCCAGCAGGACGGGCCTGGCAGAGACCCAGTACTTC
J: TRBJ2-5
V: TRBV7-9
D: .
size: .

CDR3: CASSQGGLSGNTIYF
DNA: TGCGCCAGCAGCCAAGGGGGTCTGTCTGGAAACACCATATATTTT
J: TRBJ1-3
V: TRBV4-1
D: .
size: few

CDR3: CASSLAHGTGAYEQYF
DNA: TGTGCCAGCAGCTTAGCGCATGGAACGGGGGCCTACGAGCAGTACTTC
J: TRBJ2-7
V: TRBV7-2
D: .
size: many

CDR3: CASIFGGSGNTIYF
DNA: TGTGCCAGCATCTTCGGCGGCTCTGGAAACACCATATATTTT
J: TRBJ1-3
V: TRBV12-3/TRBV12-4
D: .
size: few

CDR3: CASSSGARYNEQFF
DNA: TGTGCCAGCAGCTCGGGAGCCCGCTACAATGAGCAGTTCTTC
J: TRBJ2-1
V: TRBV6-6
D: .
size: few

CDR3: CASSYISSPLHF
DNA: TGTGCCAGCAGCTATATTAGCAGTCCCCTCCACTTT
J: TRBJ1-6
V: TRBV7-2
D: .
size: many

CDR3: CASSGGGGLGTEAFF
DNA: TGTGCCAGCAGTGGAGGGGGGGGTCTGGGCACTGAAGCTTTCTTT
J: TRBJ1-1
V: TRBV2
D: .
size: few

CDR3: CASSPGLNYGYTF
DNA: TGTGCCAGTAGTCCGGGACTTAACTATGGCTACACCTTC
J: TRBJ1-2
V: TRBV19
D: .
size: many

CDR3: CSVEVPPTDTQYF
DNA: TGCAGCGTTGAAGTGCCCCCAACAGATACGCAGTATTTT
J: TRBJ2-3
V: TRBV29-1
D: .
size: .

CDR3: CASSLGPVNTEAFF
DNA: TGCGCCAGCAGCTTGGGTCCCGTGAACACTGAAGCTTTCTTT
J: TRBJ1-1
V: TRBV5-1
D: .
size: .

CDR3: CASSRGVRVEQFF
DNA: TGTGCCAGCAGCCGTGGGGTTAGGGTTGAGCAGTTCTTC
J: TRBJ2-1
V: TRBV3-1
D: .
size: .

CDR3: CASSLQLGLETDTQYF
DNA: TGTGCCAGCAGCTTACAACTTGGACTAGAGACAGATACGCAGTATTTT
J: TRBJ2-3
V: TRBV7-8
D: TRBD2
size: .

CDR3: CASSPWTSGAAEQYF
DNA: TGTGCCAGCAGTCCCTGGACTAGCGGGGCAGCCGAGCAGTACTTC
J: TRBJ2-7
V: TRBV2
D: TRBD2
size: few

CDR3: CASSKSTGQFF
DNA: TGTGCCAGCAGTAAGTCCACGGGACAGTTCTTC
J: TRBJ2-1
V: TRBV6-2/TRBV6-3
D: .
size: many

CDR3: CASALLGTQYF
DNA: TGTGCCAGCGCCCTCCTAGGTACGCAGTATTTT
J: TRBJ2-3
V: TRBV12-3/TRBV12-4
D: .
size: few

CDR3: CASDPPGLSGNTIYF
DNA: TGTGCCAGCGACCCCCCCGGGCTATCTGGAAACACCATATATTTT
J: TRBJ1-3
V: TRBV7-9
D: .
size: few

CDR3: CASSRSTGGTDTQYF
DNA: TGTGCCAGCAGCCGTAGTACGGGGGGGACAGATACGCAGTATTTT
J: TRBJ2-3
V: TRBV11-3
D: TRBD2
size: medium-sized

CDR3: CASSPGQGVYGYTF
DNA: TGTGCCAGCAGCCCCGGACAGGGTGTGTATGGCTACACCTTC
J: TRBJ1-2
V: TRBV5-4
D: TRBD1
size: many

CDR3: CASSQDSGVQETQYF
DNA: TGTGCCAGCAGCCAAGATTCCGGGGTCCAAGAGACCCAGTACTTC
J: TRBJ2-5
V: TRBV3-1
D: .
size: few

CDR3: CASSRGLAGETDTQYF
DNA: TGCGCCAGCAGCAGGGGACTAGCGGGAGAAACAGATACGCAGTATTTT
J: TRBJ2-3
V: TRBV5-1
D: TRBD2
size: .

CDR3: CAWSVGSAQADTQYF
DNA: TGTGCCTGGAGTGTCGGAAGCGCGCAGGCAGATACGCAGTATTTT
J: TRBJ2-3
V: TRBV30
D: .
size: few

CDR3: CATSDSKGLVYEQYF
DNA: TGTGCCACCAGTGACAGCAAGGGTCTGGTCTACGAGCAGTACTTC
J: TRBJ2-7
V: TRBV24-1
D: .
size: few

CDR3: CASSEVGGQMNTEAFF
DNA: TGTGCCAGCAGTGAAGTAGGGGGACAGATGAACACTGAAGCTTTCTTT
J: TRBJ1-1
V: TRBV25-1
D: TRBD1
size: few